This paragraph reports one T cell receptor beta chain. No antigen is known for it. The entry originates in a study of graft-versus-host responses after intestinal transplantation. Study-wide background: After anti-thymocyte globulin induction, recipients took tacrolimus and steroids for roughly three years. Study-level findings and limits: Circulating GvH clone levels at their peak were associated with HvG declines (early post-transplant). The study found high graft-versus-host to host-versus-graft clonal ratios in allografts of patients with graft-donor T cell macrochimerism.

Germline V CDR1 and CDR2: MDHEN, SYDVKM. The CDR3 sequence is 13 residues long. Trimming pared 7 bases from V and 0 bases from J, leaving 10 bases between. TCRdb's copy holds only in-frame clones and misses some; the assay was immunoSEQ multiplex PCR. The sample includes around 100,000 clones, about 88% of them seen just once. The genes are TRBV28 and TRBJ2-7; D is possibly TRBD2 (5 bases). The clonotype comes from a human donor who was the organ donor for an intestinal transplant. The sequencing here drew on unstimulated CD4+ T cells sorted from spleen or lymph node cells, taken before transplant. DNA for the CDR3: TGTGCCAGCACGGGGTATAACTCCTACGAGCAGTACTTC. Residues: CASTGYNSYEQYF.